This TCR beta chain was identified during a study of shared clonotypes between healthy human individuals. In the naive CD8 group, cells lacked CD45RO and were positively selected for CCR7, so terminally differentiated effector memory CD45RA+ cells were left out. Findings of the study overall: It was observed that approximately 5% of naive CD4 clonotypes were shared across a handful of donors. Read depth was anticipated to influence clonotype sharing among donors.

As regards this clone: The target antigen is unknown.

Sequenced by immunoSEQ multiplex PCR; TCRdb stores in-frame clones only, minus some. This sample yields some 2.1 million clones, of which 85% to 95% are seen a single time; 0.85% to 1.2% belongs to the top ten. This CDR3 is 15 amino acids long. The V gene lost 2 bases and the J gene lost 3 bases, with 11 bases spanning the gap. The germline gives CDR1 MNHEY, CDR2 SVGAGI. J is TRBJ1-5 and V is TRBV6-5; D is uncertain. The receptor comes from a man younger than 35 in good health. Source material: naive CD8+ T cells sorted from blood. CDR3 protein: CASSYRMVANQPQHF. The CDR3 nucleotides read TGTGCCAGCAGTTACAGGATGGTGGCCAATCAGCCCCAGCATTTT.